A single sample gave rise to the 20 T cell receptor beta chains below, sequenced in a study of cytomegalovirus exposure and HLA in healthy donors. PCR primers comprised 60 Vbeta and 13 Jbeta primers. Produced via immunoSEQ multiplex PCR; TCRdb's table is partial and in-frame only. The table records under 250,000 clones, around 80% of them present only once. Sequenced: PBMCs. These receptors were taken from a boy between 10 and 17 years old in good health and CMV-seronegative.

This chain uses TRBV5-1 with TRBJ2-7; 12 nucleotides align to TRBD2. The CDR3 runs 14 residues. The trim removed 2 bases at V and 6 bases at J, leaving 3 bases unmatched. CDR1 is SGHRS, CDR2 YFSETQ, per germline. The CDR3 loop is CASSFGLAGREQYF. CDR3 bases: TGCGCCAGCAGCTTTGGACTAGCGGGACGCGAGCAGTACTTC. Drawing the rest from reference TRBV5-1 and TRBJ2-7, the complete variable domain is KAGVTQTPRYLIKTRGQQVTLSCSPISGHRSVSWYQQTPGQGLQFLFEYFSETQRNKGNFPGRFSGRQFSNSRSEMNVSTLELGDSALYLCASSFGLAGREQYFGPGTRLTVT.

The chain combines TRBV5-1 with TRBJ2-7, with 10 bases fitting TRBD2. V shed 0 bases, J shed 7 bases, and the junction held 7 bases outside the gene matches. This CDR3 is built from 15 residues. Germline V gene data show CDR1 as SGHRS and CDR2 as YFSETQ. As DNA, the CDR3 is TGCGCCAGCAGCTTGGGGGCTAGCGGGGGAACTGAGCAGTACTTC. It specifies CASSLGASGGTEQYF.

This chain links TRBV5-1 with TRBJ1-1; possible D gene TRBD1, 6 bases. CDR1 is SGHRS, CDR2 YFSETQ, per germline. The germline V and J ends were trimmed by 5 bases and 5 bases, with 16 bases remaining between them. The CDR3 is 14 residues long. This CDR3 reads CASRMVGQPTEAFF. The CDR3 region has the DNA TGCGCCAGCAGAATGGTTGGACAGCCTACTGAAGCTTTCTTT. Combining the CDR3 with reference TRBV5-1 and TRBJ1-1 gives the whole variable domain KAGVTQTPRYLIKTRGQQVTLSCSPISGHRSVSWYQQTPGQGLQFLFEYFSETQRNKGNFPGRFSGRQFSNSRSEMNVSTLELGDSALYLCASRMVGQPTEAFFGQGTRLTVV.

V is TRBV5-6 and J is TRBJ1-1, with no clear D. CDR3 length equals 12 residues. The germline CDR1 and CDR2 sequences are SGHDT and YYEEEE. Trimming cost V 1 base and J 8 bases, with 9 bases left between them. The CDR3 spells CASSLSSVEAFF. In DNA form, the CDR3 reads TGTGCCAGCAGCTTGTCTTCAGTCGAAGCTTTCTTT.

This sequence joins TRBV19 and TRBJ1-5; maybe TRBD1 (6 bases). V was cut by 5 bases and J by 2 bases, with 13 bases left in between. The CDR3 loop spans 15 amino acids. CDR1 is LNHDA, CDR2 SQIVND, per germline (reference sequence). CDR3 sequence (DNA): TGTGCCAGTAGTGGCTACAGGGTAGGCAATCAGCCCCAGCATTTT. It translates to CASSGYRVGNQPQHF.

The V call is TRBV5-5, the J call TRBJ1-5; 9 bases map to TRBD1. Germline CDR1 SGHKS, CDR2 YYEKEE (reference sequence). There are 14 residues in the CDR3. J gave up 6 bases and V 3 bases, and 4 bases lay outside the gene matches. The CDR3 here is CASSSTGGFQPQHF. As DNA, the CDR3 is TGTGCCAGCAGCTCGACAGGGGGTTTTCAGCCCCAGCATTTT.

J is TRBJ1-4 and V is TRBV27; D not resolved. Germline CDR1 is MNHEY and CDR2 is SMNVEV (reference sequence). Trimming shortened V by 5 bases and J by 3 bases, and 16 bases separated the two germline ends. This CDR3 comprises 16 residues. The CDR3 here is CASSEFRPRPNEKLFF. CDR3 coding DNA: TGTGCCAGCAGTGAATTCAGGCCTCGGCCTAATGAAAAACTGTTTTTT.

The CDR3 DNA reads TGTGCCAGCAACCGGGACAGGGGAGGCTACGAGCAGTACTTC. Translated, it gives CASNRDRGGYEQYF. The rearrangement links TRBV2 to TRBJ2-7, with 10 bases that match TRBD1. The CDR3 loop spans 14 amino acids. Germline assignment: CDR1 SNHLY and CDR2 FYNNEI. V was pared by 7 bases and J by 3 bases, with 6 bases of the junction left unmatched. Variable domain in full (rest from reference TRBV2 and TRBJ2-7): EPEVTQTPSHQVTQMGQEVILRCVPISNHLYFYWYRQILGQKVEFLVSFYNNEISEKSEIFDDQFSVERPDGSNFTLKIRSTKLEDSAMYFCASNRDRGGYEQYFGPGTRLTVT.

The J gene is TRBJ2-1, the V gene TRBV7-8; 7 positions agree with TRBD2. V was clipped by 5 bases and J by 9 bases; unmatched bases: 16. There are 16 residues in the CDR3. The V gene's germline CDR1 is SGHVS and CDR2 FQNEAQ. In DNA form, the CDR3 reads TGTGCCAGCAGCCGCGGGGGTGGGGGGTCTTTAGGTGAGCAGTTCTTC. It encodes CASSRGGGGSLGEQFF.

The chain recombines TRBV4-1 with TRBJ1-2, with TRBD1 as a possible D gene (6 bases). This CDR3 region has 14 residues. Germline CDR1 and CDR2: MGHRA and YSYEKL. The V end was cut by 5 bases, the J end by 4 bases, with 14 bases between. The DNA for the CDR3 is TGCGCCAGCAGCTCGGGCGGACAGAGCTATGGCTACACCTTC. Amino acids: CASSSGGQSYGYTF.

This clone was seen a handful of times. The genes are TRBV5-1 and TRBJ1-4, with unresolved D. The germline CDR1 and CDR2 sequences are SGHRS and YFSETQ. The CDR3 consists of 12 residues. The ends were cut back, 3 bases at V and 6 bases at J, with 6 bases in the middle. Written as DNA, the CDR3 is TGCGCCAGCAGCTCTGAGGATGAAAAACTGTTTTTT. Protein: CASSSEDEKLFF.

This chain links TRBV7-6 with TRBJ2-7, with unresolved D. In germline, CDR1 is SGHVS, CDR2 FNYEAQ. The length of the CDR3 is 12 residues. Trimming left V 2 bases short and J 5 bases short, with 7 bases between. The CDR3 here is CASSLIRDEQYF. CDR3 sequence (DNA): TGTGCCAGCAGCTTAATTCGGGACGAGCAGTACTTC.

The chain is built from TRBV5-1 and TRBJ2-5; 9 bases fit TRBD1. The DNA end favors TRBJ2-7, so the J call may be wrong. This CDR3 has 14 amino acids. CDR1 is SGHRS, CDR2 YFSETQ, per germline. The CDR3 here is CASTLSRTGDEQYF. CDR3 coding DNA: TGCGCCAGCACCCTGAGCAGGACAGGGGACGAGCAGTACTTC.

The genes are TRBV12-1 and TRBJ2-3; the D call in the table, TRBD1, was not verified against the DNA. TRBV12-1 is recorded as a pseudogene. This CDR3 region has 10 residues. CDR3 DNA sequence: TGTGCCAGCCGGGACAGGGGAAAGTATTTT. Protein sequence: CASRDRGKYF.

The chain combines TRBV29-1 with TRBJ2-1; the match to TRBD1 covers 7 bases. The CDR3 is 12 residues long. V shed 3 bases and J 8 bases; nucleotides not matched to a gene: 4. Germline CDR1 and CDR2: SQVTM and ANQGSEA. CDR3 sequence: CSVDRGTDEQFF. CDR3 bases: TGCAGCGTTGACAGGGGGACGGATGAGCAGTTCTTC.

The CDR3 here is CATSRDVQSNYGYTF. In DNA form, the CDR3 reads TGTGCCACCAGCAGAGATGTCCAATCTAACTATGGCTACACCTTC. The chain links TRBV15 to TRBJ1-2; D not resolved. The CDR3 is 15 amino acids. Germline-derived CDR1 and CDR2 are LNHNV and YYDKDF (reference sequence). The V end was cut by 0 bases, the J end by 0 bases, with 8 bases between. The full variable domain, in which reference TRBV15 and TRBJ1-2 provide the parts outside the CDR3, is DAMVIQNPRYQVTQFGKPVTLSCSQTLNHNVMYWYQQKSSQAPKLLFHYYDKDFNNEADTPDNFQSRRPNTSFCFLDIRSPGLGDTAMYLCATSRDVQSNYGYTFGSGTRLTVV.

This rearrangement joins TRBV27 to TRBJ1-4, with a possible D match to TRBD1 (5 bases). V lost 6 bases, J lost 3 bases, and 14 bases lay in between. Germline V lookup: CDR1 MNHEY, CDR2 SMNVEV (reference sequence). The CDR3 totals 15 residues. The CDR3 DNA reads TGTGCCAGCAGCCATAGGGGTGCGGCTAATGAAAAACTGTTTTTT. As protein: CASSHRGAANEKLFF.

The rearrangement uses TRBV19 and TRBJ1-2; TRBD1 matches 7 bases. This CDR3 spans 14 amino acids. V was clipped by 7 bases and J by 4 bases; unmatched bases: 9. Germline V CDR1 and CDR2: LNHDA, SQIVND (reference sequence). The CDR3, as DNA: TGTGCCAGTAAAGAGAACAGGGGATCCTATGGCTACACCTTC. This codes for CASKENRGSYGYTF. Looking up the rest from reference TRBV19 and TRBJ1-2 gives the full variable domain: DGGITQSPKYLFRKEGQNVTLSCEQNLNHDAMYWYRQDPGQGLRLIYYSQIVNDFQKGDIAEGYSVSREKKESFPLTVTSAQKNPTAFYLCASKENRGSYGYTFGSGTRLTVV.

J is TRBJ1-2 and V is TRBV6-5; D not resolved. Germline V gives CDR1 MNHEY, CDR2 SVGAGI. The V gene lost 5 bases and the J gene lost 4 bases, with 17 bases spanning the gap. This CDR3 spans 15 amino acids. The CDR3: CASSVISTASYGYTF. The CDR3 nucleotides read TGTGCCAGCAGTGTGATCTCGACGGCTAGCTATGGCTACACCTTC.

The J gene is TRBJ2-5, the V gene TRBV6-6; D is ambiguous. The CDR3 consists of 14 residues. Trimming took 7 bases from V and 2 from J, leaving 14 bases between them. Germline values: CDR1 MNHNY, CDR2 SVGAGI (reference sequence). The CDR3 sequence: CASNRLSRQETQYF. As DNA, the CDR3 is TGTGCCAGCAATAGACTTAGCCGACAAGAGACCCAGTACTTC.